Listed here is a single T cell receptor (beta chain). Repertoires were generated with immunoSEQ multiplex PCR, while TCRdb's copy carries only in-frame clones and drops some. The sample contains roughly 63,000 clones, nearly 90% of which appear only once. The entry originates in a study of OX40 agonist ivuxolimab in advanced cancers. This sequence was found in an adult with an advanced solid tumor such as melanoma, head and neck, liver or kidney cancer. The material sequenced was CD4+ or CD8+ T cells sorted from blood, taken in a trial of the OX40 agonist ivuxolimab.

The CDR3, as DNA: TGTGCCAGCAGTGAGGGACCGACCTACGAGCAGTACTTC. This encodes CASSEGPTYEQYF. This chain uses TRBV6-4 with TRBJ2-7; D might be TRBD1 or TRBD2, each matching 5 bases. In germline, CDR1 is MRHNA, CDR2 SNTAGT. Deletions cut 3 bases from V and 2 bases from J, with 8 bases between. This CDR3 comprises 13 residues.